Sequencing of this T cell receptor (beta chain) was carried out in a study of cytomegalovirus exposure and HLA in healthy donors. Whole-study context: Of around 400 genotyped donors, 75% to 90% grouped in the Caucasian-associated ancestry cluster.

The CDR3 length is 16 residues. Germline trimming cut 3 bases from V and 0 bases from J; bases unmatched to any gene: 4. Germline V gene data show CDR1 as KGHSH and CDR2 as LQKENI. The PCR ran on 60 Vbeta and 13 Jbeta primers. Some clones are missing from TCRdb's copy, which holds only in-frame ones; the method was immunoSEQ multiplex PCR. The top ten hold about 10% of the sample, which has approximately 150,000 clones, 80% to 90% seen once. The donors comprised healthy bone marrow donors. This TCR was sampled from a middle-aged man in good health and CMV-seropositive. The chain carries TRBV18 and TRBJ2-3, with TRBD2 matching 9 bases. The sample taken for sequencing was PBMCs. The CDR3 here is CASSPPSGISTDTQYF. The CDR3 nucleotides are TGTGCCAGCTCACCGCCTAGCGGGATTAGCACAGATACGCAGTATTTT.